The 3 T cell receptor beta chains presented below share a single source sample, sequenced in a study of T cell repertoires in cytomegalovirus infection. These receptors have no known antigen. Each CDR3 protein is one row after TCRdb ran MiXCR on the reads. This table holds about a million distinct CDR3 sequences, 31% found once. Sequenced here: cultured CD8+ T cells from PBMCs, sampled from culture after CMV antigen stimulation. Receptor source: a human donor in good health (CMV status not recorded). Some clones in this sample may be carry-over from other donors' samples.

The rearrangement joins TRBV6-2 or TRBV6-3 to TRBJ2-3; D is uncertain. V was clipped by 4 bases and J by 2 bases, with 10 bases between them. Germline V gene sequence: CDR1 MNHEY, CDR2 SVGEGT. There are 14 residues in the CDR3. CDR3 sequence (DNA): TGTGCCAGCAGTTGGGTACCCGACACAGATACGCAGTATTTT. This translates into CASSWVPDTDTQYF.

This clonotype has only one observation. A much larger clone differs from this one at a single base, so this may be a read error. The gene calls are TRBV19 and TRBJ1-5; TRBD1 aligns across 9 bases. The junction had 9 bases not matched to a gene; V was cut back by 3 bases and J by 6 bases. CDR1 and CDR2 from the germline V gene are LNHDA and SQIVND (reference sequence). The CDR3 length is 16 residues. The CDR3 spells CASSMRRTGDFQPQHF. The CDR3 DNA reads TGTGCCAGTAGTATGCGTCGGACAGGGGACTTTCAGCCCCAGCATTTT.

In its sample, this clonotype was seen a few times. The genes are TRBV6-6 and TRBJ2-2, with D perhaps TRBD1 (5 bases). V was shortened by 2 bases and J by 3 bases, with 13 bases between the two germline ends. In germline, CDR1 is MNHNY, CDR2 SVGAGI (reference sequence). This CDR3 contains 16 residues. The CDR3 DNA sequence: TGTGCCAGCAGTTACGGGGCTACTCTCCACACCGGGGAGCTGTTTTTT. Its translation: CASSYGATLHTGELFF.